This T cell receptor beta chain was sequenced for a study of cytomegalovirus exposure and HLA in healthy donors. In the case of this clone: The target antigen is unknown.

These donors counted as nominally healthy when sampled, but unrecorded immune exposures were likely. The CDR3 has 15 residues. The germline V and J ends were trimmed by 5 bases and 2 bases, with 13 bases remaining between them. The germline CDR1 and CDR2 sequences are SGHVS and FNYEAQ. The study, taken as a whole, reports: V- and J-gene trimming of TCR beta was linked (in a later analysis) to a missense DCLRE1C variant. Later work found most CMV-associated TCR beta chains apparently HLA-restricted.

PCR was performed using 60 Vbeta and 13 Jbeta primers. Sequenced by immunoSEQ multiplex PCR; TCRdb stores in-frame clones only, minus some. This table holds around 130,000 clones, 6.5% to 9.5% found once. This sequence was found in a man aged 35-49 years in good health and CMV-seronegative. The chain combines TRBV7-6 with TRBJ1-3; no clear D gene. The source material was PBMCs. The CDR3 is CASSLTHSAGNTIYF. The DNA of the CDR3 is TGTGCCAGCAGCCTCACCCACAGTGCTGGAAACACCATATATTTT.